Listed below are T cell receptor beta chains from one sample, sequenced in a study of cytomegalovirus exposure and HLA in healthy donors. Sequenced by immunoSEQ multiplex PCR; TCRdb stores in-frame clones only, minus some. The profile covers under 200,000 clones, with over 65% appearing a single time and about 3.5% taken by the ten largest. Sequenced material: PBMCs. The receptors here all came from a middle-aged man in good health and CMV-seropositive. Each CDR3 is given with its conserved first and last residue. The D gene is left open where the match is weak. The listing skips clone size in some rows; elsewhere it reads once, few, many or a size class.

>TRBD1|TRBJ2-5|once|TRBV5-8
TGTGCCACCGACAGGGCACAAGAGACCCAGTACTTC
CATDRAQETQYF
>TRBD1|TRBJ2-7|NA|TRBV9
TGTGCCAGCAGCACCGGGGACAGGGGCCGCGAGCAGTACTTC
CASSTGDRGREQYF
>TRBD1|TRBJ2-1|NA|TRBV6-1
TGTGCCAGCAGTGCTTCCCGGACAGGGGTAGGGGATGAGCAGTTCTTC
CASSASRTGVGDEQFF
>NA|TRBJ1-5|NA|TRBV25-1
TGTGCCAGCAGTGAATGGGGGCCCGGCCAGCCCCAGCATTTT
CASSEWGPGQPQHF
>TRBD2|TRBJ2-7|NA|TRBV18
TGTGCCAGCTCACCAATGGAATTAGCGGGGCACTACGAGCAGTACTTC
CASSPMELAGHYEQYF
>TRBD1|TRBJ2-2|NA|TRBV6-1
TGTGCCAGCAAACCGGGACAGGGGAACACCGGGGAGCTGTTTTTT
CASKPGQGNTGELFF
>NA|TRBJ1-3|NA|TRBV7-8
TGTGCCAGCAGCTTAGTGGGGACAGGAAACACCATATATTTT
CASSLVGTGNTIYF
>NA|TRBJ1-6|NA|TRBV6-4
TGTGCCAGCAGTGACAGGGGTTATAATTCACCCCTCCACTTT
CASSDRGYNSPLHF
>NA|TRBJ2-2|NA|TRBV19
TGTGCCAGTGAAACGACAGTTTCCACCGGGGAGCTGTTTTTT
CASETTVSTGELFF
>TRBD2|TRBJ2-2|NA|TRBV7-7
TGTGCCAGCAGCCCCAGGGGACTAGCGGGGACCGGGGAGCTGTTTTTT
CASSPRGLAGTGELFF
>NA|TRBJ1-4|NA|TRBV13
TGTGCCAGCAGCTCGGCGAGGGCGGCTAATGAAAAACTGTTTTTT
CASSSARAANEKLFF
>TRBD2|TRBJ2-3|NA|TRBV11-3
TGTGCCAGCAGCTCAAGCGGGAGCTTCACAGATACGCAGTATTTT
CASSSSGSFTDTQYF
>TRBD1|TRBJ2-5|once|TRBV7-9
TGTGCCAGCAGCCAGGGACAGGGGAGGGGAGAGACCCAGTACTTC
CASSQGQGRGETQYF
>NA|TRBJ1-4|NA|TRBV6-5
TGTGCCAGCAGTTTGACCGCGGGGAATGAAAAACTGTTTTTT
CASSLTAGNEKLFF
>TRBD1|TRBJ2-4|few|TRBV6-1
TGTGCCAGCAGACAGGGGCCCGCCAAAAACATTCAGTACTTC
CASRQGPAKNIQYF
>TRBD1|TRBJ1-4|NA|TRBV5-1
TGCGCCAGCAGCGTGGGACAGGGTGGTGAAAAACTGTTTTTT
CASSVGQGGEKLFF
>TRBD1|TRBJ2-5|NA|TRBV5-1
TGCGCCAGCAGCCCCGGACAGGGGCTAGAGACCCAGTACTTC
CASSPGQGLETQYF
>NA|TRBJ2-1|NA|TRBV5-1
TGCGCCAGCAGCTTGGAAGGACTCGCCTACAATGAGCAGTTCTTC
CASSLEGLAYNEQFF
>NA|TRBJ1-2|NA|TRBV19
TGTGCCAGTAGTATTAAGGGGGGGAGACATTTGGCCACTGGCTACACCTTC
CASSIKGGRHLATGYTF
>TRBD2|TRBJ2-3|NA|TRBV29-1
TGCAGCGCTCGGGGGAGGGCCGATACGCAGTATTTT
CSARGRADTQYF
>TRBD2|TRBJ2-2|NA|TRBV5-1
TGCGCCAGCCCCCTAGCGGGGGGGCAGTCGGGAGGCACCGGGGAGCTGTTTTTT
CASPLAGGQSGGTGELFF
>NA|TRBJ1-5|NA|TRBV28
TGTGCCAGCAGTCAAGGGGGAAGCAATCAGCCCCAGCATTTT
CASSQGGSNQPQHF
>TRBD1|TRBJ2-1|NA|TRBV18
TGTGCCAGCTCCCAGGGGGCGAGATACAATGAGCAGTTCTTC
CASSQGARYNEQFF
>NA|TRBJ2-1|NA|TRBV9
TGTGCCAGCAGCACCTCTTTGGCGGATGAGCAGTTCTTC
CASSTSLADEQFF
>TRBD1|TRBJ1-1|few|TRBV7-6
TGTGCCAGCAGCCGACAGGGCGACACTGAAGCTTTCTTT
CASSRQGDTEAFF
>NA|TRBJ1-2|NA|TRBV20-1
TGCAGTGCTTTAGAGGAGGGCTACACCTTC
CSALEEGYTF
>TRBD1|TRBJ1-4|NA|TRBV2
TGTGCCAGCAGTGACGGACAGGGGGAAAAACTGTTTTTT
CASSDGQGEKLFF
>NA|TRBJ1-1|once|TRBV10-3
TGTGCCATCAGTCACGTGCAAGCCGTGAACACTGAAGCTTTCTTT
CAISHVQAVNTEAFF
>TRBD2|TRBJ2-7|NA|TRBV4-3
TGCGCCAGCAGCCATACAACGGGGACTAGGTTCTACGAGCAGTACTTC
CASSHTTGTRFYEQYF
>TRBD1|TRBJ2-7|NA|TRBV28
TGTGCCAGCAGTTCAGGGGGACGCGAGCAGTACTTC
CASSSGGREQYF
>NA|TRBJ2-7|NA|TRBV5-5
TGTGCCAGCAGCTTGGCGGCAGGGGAACTCTACGAGCAGTACTTC
CASSLAAGELYEQYF
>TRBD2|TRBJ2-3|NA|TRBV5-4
TGTGCCAGCAGCCCCGGAGGTGGACTAGCGACAGATACGCAGTATTTT
CASSPGGGLATDTQYF
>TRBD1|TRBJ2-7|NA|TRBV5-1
TGCGCCAGCAGCACCGGGACAGGGTTATCCTACGAGCAGTACTTC
CASSTGTGLSYEQYF
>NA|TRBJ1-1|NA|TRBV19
TGTGCCAGTAGGAGGAAGGAGAATAGCATTTCTGAAGCTTTCTTT
CASRRKENSISEAFF
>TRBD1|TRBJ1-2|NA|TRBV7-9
TGTGCCAGCAGCTTTCCGGGACAGGGTAATATTGGCTACACCTTC
CASSFPGQGNIGYTF
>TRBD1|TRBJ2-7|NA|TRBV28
TGTGCCAGCAGTCGGGGACAGAGCTACGAGCAGTACTTC
CASSRGQSYEQYF
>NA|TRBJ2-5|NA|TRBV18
TGTGCCAGCTCACCGCGGGACAGCAACCAAGAGACCCAGTACTTC
CASSPRDSNQETQYF
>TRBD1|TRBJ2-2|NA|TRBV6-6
TGTGCCAGCAGTCTCCGGGACAGTAACACCGGGGAGCTGTTTTTT
CASSLRDSNTGELFF
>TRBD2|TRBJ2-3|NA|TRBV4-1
TGCGCCAGCAGCCAAGGATCTAGCGGGGGACCTACGACAGATACGCAGTATTTT
CASSQGSSGGPTTDTQYF
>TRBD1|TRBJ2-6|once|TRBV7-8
TGTGCCAGCAGCTGGATACAGGGGGCCCTCTCTGGGGCCAACGTCCTGACTTTC
CASSWIQGALSGANVLTF
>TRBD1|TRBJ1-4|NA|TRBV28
TGTGCCAGCAACCGACAGGGGCCATCTAATGAAAAACTGTTTTTT
CASNRQGPSNEKLFF
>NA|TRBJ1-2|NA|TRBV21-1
TGTGCCATCCCCCTTCCTAACTATGGCTACACCTTC
CAIPLPNYGYTF
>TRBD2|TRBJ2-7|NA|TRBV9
TGTGCCAGCAGCGAGGAGGTCGGCAGCGGGGGCTCCTACGAGCAGTACTTC
CASSEEVGSGGSYEQYF
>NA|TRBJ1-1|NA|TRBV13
TGTGCCAGCAGCGTTACAGGGTGGGACATGAACACTGAAGCTTTCTTT
CASSVTGWDMNTEAFF
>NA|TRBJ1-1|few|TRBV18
TGTGCCAGCTCACCAACGGGACTACTCGAAGCTTTCTTT
CASSPTGLLEAFF
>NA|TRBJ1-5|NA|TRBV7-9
TGTGCCAGCAGCCCGCAGGGTAGCAATCAGCCCCAGCATTTT
CASSPQGSNQPQHF
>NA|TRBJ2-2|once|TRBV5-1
TGCGCCAGCACCGTCGCCGGGGAGCTGTTTTTT
CASTVAGELFF
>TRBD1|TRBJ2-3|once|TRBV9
TGTGCCAGCAGCGTAGAAGGACAGGGGTTAGTCACAGATACGCAGTATTTT
CASSVEGQGLVTDTQYF
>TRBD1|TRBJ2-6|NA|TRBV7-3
TGTGCCAGCCGGGACAGGGAGCCTGGGGCCAACGTCCTGACTTTC
CASRDREPGANVLTF
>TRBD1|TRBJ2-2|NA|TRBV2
TGTGCCAGCAGGGTGGGACAGGGTGCCGGGGAGCTGTTTTTT
CASRVGQGAGELFF
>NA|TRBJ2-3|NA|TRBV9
TGTGCCAGCAGCCCCCAGGTCGCAGATACGCAGTATTTT
CASSPQVADTQYF
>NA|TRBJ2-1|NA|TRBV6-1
TGTGCCAGCAGTGACCATTCGACAGGTTCCTACAATGAGCAGTTCTTC
CASSDHSTGSYNEQFF
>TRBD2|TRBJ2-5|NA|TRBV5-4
TGTGCCAGCAGCTCGGCTAGCGGCGAGACCCAGTACTTC
CASSSASGETQYF
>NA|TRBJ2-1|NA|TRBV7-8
TGTGCCAGCAGCTCCTCCGGGATCAACAATGAGCAGTTCTTC
CASSSSGINNEQFF
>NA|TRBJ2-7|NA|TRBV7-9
TGTGCCGTAGCGGGACAGGGTTCCTACGAGCAGTACTTC
CAVAGQGSYEQYF